This T cell receptor (beta chain) appears in the sequencing data of a study of T-cell memory formation after mild COVID-19. Study-level background: Most TCR clusters belonged to a single donor.

Barcoded TCR alpha and TCR beta cDNA libraries with UMIs came from 5'RACE using constant-segment primers. In TCRdb, the 5' RACE reads were re-called with MiXCR into one record per CDR3 protein. The sample consists of around 140,000 distinct CDR3 sequences, 15% to 20% of them appearing once. The TCR was taken from an adult woman who had mild COVID-19 (a few samples of this study predate the infection). Cell type and time point are not known. The sample was PBMCs or a T cell subset sorted from them (not recorded which).

The CDR3 DNA is TGTGCCAGCAGCAGTAGGACTAGCAATGAGCAGTTCTTC. Its translation: CASSSRTSNEQFF. The gene calls are TRBV5-4 and TRBJ2-1; 7 nucleotides match TRBD2. Germline CDR1 and CDR2: SGHNT and YYREEE (reference sequence). This CDR3 has 13 amino acids. V trimming: 4 bases; J trimming: 6 bases; junction bases outside the gene matches: 4.